A selection of T cell receptor beta chains follows, all from one sample in a study of T cell changes during pregnancy in multiple sclerosis. Data came from immunoSEQ multiplex PCR; TCRdb stores just in-frame clones and leaves some out. The profile shows 50,000 to 60,000 clones, around 92% of them singletons. Material: CD4+ T cells from peripheral blood mononuclear cells, obtained after pregnancy. The receptor source for this set is a female donor in good health, enrolled as a control in a pregnancy study. Both conserved end residues are part of each CDR3. The order of the fields is V gene, J gene, clone size, D gene, CDR3 protein, CDR3 DNA. The D gene is left open where the match is weak. Clone size is not always given. Where it is, it says once, few, many or a class for expanded clones.

v_call: TRBV11-1
j_call: TRBJ2-3
clone_size: -
d_call: TRBD2
cdr3_aa: CASGFRGLVVDTQYF
cdr3_nt: TGTGCCAGCGGGTTCCGGGGACTAGTTGTAGATACGCAGTATTTT

v_call: TRBV28
j_call: TRBJ1-1
clone_size: -
d_call: TRBD1
cdr3_aa: CASSWPMGQGVTEAFF
cdr3_nt: TGTGCCAGCAGTTGGCCGATGGGACAGGGTGTCACTGAAGCTTTCTTT

v_call: TRBV25-1
j_call: TRBJ1-2
clone_size: few
d_call: -
cdr3_aa: CASSESGGNGYTF
cdr3_nt: TGTGCCAGCAGTGAATCGGGGGGCAATGGCTACACCTTC

v_call: TRBV7-9
j_call: TRBJ2-2
clone_size: once
d_call: TRBD1
cdr3_aa: CASSLTGGTGELFF
cdr3_nt: TGTGCCAGCAGCCTAACAGGGGGAACCGGGGAGCTGTTTTTT

v_call: TRBV4-2
j_call: TRBJ2-5
clone_size: -
d_call: TRBD2
cdr3_aa: CASSQALAGGQETQYF
cdr3_nt: TGTGCCAGCAGCCAAGCACTAGCGGGGGGCCAAGAGACCCAGTACTTC

v_call: TRBV9
j_call: TRBJ2-5
clone_size: -
d_call: -
cdr3_aa: CASSVPHSTGGQETQYF
cdr3_nt: TGTGCCAGCAGCGTACCCCACTCGACAGGTGGTCAAGAGACCCAGTACTTC

v_call: TRBV4-1
j_call: TRBJ1-5
clone_size: -
d_call: -
cdr3_aa: CASSQGPQVYSNQPQHF
cdr3_nt: TGCGCCAGCAGCCAAGGACCCCAGGTTTATAGCAATCAGCCCCAGCATTTT

v_call: TRBV6-4
j_call: TRBJ1-1
clone_size: -
d_call: -
cdr3_aa: CASRGGKGGTEAFF
cdr3_nt: TGTGCCAGCAGGGGCGGGAAGGGAGGCACTGAAGCTTTCTTT

v_call: TRBV5-1
j_call: TRBJ1-1
clone_size: -
d_call: -
cdr3_aa: CASSYLGENTEAFF
cdr3_nt: TGCGCCAGCAGTTACCTAGGTGAAAACACTGAAGCTTTCTTT

v_call: TRBV25-1
j_call: TRBJ2-5
clone_size: -
d_call: TRBD1
cdr3_aa: CASSAGQGTQETQYF
cdr3_nt: TGTGCCAGCAGTGCGGGACAGGGAACACAAGAGACCCAGTACTTC

v_call: TRBV28
j_call: TRBJ2-7
clone_size: -
d_call: -
cdr3_aa: CASSYPDVAGRYEQYF
cdr3_nt: TGTGCCAGCAGTTACCCGGACGTCGCAGGGAGGTACGAGCAGTACTTC

v_call: TRBV4-1
j_call: TRBJ1-1
clone_size: -
d_call: -
cdr3_aa: CASSQLTGKNTEAFF
cdr3_nt: TGCGCCAGCAGCCAACTAACGGGAAAGAACACTGAAGCTTTCTTT

v_call: TRBV2
j_call: TRBJ2-3
clone_size: -
d_call: TRBD2
cdr3_aa: CASAASGHTDTQYF
cdr3_nt: TGTGCCAGCGCGGCTAGCGGACACACAGATACGCAGTATTTT

v_call: TRBV6-5
j_call: TRBJ1-2
clone_size: -
d_call: -
cdr3_aa: CASSYGGGGIYGYTF
cdr3_nt: TGTGCCAGCAGTTACGGGGGAGGCGGGATCTATGGCTACACCTTC

v_call: TRBV18
j_call: TRBJ2-7
clone_size: -
d_call: TRBD2
cdr3_aa: CASSLLGEGATEYLSYEQYF
cdr3_nt: TGTGCCAGCTCACTCCTGGGGGAGGGTGCGACTGAGTACCTCTCCTACGAGCAGTACTTC

v_call: TRBV7-3
j_call: TRBJ2-5
clone_size: once
d_call: -
cdr3_aa: CASSWAEQETQYF
cdr3_nt: TGTGCCAGCAGCTGGGCAGAGCAAGAGACCCAGTACTTC

v_call: TRBV18
j_call: TRBJ1-1
clone_size: -
d_call: -
cdr3_aa: CASSPTASEAFF
cdr3_nt: TGTGCCAGCTCACCAACCGCTAGTGAAGCTTTCTTT

v_call: TRBV9
j_call: TRBJ2-3
clone_size: -
d_call: -
cdr3_aa: CASSPQSDTQYF
cdr3_nt: TGTGCCAGCAGCCCCCAGTCGGATACGCAGTATTTT

v_call: TRBV2
j_call: TRBJ1-5
clone_size: -
d_call: TRBD1
cdr3_aa: CASSEALGQNQPQHF
cdr3_nt: TGTGCCAGCAGTGAAGCGCTGGGACAGAATCAGCCCCAGCATTTT

v_call: TRBV18
j_call: TRBJ1-1
clone_size: once
d_call: TRBD1
cdr3_aa: CASSPQGQGFTEAFF
cdr3_nt: TGTGCCAGCTCACCACAGGGACAGGGATTCACTGAAGCTTTCTTT

v_call: TRBV11-1
j_call: TRBJ2-2
clone_size: -
d_call: TRBD1
cdr3_aa: CASSQPDRGQDTGELFF
cdr3_nt: TGTGCCAGCAGCCAACCGGACAGGGGGCAAGACACCGGGGAGCTGTTTTTT

v_call: TRBV28
j_call: TRBJ1-2
clone_size: -
d_call: -
cdr3_aa: CASTPGGIYGYTF
cdr3_nt: TGTGCCAGCACCCCGGGGGGAATCTATGGCTACACCTTC

v_call: TRBV7-2
j_call: TRBJ1-2
clone_size: -
d_call: TRBD1
cdr3_aa: CASSPDRGANYGYTF
cdr3_nt: TGTGCCAGCAGCCCCGACAGGGGAGCTAACTATGGCTACACCTTC

v_call: TRBV6-5
j_call: TRBJ1-2
clone_size: few
d_call: -
cdr3_aa: CASSYNSNYGYTF
cdr3_nt: TGTGCCAGCAGTTACAACAGCAACTATGGCTACACCTTC

v_call: TRBV5-5
j_call: TRBJ2-6
clone_size: -
d_call: -
cdr3_aa: CASSPRGGSAGANVLTF
cdr3_nt: TGTGCCAGCAGCCCTCGCGGCGGGTCCGCGGGGGCCAACGTCCTGACTTTC

v_call: TRBV2
j_call: TRBJ1-2
clone_size: few
d_call: -
cdr3_aa: CASRRTDNSYGYTF
cdr3_nt: TGTGCCAGCAGGCGAACGGACAACTCATATGGCTACACCTTC

v_call: TRBV15
j_call: TRBJ2-1
clone_size: -
d_call: TRBD1
cdr3_aa: CATSGQPYNEQFF
cdr3_nt: TGTGCCACTTCGGGACAGCCATACAATGAGCAGTTCTTC

v_call: TRBV7-2
j_call: TRBJ1-2
clone_size: -
d_call: -
cdr3_aa: CASSLAPLGADGYTF
cdr3_nt: TGTGCCAGCAGCTTAGCCCCTTTGGGGGCTGATGGCTACACCTTC

v_call: TRBV5-6
j_call: TRBJ2-1
clone_size: -
d_call: -
cdr3_aa: CASSSTVGGALSNEQFF
cdr3_nt: TGTGCCAGCAGCTCGACGGTCGGCGGGGCGCTGTCGAATGAGCAGTTCTTC

v_call: TRBV7-2
j_call: TRBJ1-3
clone_size: -
d_call: -
cdr3_aa: CASSLGGSGNTIYF
cdr3_nt: TGTGCCAGCAGCTTGGGGGGATCTGGAAACACCATATATTTT

v_call: TRBV7-3
j_call: TRBJ2-2
clone_size: -
d_call: -
cdr3_aa: CASSLRGGDTGELFF
cdr3_nt: TGTGCCAGCAGCTTAAGAGGGGGGGACACCGGGGAGCTGTTTTTT